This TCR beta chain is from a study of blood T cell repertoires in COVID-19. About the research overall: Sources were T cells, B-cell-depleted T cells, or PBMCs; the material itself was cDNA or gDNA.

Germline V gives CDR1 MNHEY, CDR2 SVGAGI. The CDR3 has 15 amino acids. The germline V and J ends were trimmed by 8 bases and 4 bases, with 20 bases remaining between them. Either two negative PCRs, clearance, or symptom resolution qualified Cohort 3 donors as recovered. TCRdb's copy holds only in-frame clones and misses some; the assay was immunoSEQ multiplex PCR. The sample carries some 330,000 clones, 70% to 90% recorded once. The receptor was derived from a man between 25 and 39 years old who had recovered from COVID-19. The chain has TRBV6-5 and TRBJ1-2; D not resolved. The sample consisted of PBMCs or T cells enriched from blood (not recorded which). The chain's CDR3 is CASRPWAEAPYGYTF. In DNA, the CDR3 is TGTGCCAGCCGGCCGTGGGCAGAAGCCCCCTATGGCTACACCTTC.